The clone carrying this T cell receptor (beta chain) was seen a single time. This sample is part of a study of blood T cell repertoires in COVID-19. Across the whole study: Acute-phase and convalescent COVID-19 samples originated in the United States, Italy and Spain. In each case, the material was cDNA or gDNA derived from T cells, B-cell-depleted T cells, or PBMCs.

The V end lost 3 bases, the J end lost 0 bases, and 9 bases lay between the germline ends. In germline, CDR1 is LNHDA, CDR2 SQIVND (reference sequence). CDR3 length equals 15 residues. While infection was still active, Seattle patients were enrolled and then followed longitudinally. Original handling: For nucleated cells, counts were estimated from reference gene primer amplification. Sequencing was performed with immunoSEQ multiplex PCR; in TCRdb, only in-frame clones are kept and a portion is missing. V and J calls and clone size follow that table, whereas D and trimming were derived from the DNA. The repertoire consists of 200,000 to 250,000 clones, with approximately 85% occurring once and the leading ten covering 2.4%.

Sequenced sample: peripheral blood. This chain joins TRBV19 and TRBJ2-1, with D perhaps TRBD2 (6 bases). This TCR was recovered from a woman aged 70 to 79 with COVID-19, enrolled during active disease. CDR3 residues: CASSIRLGSYNEQFF. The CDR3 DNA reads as TGTGCCAGTAGTATTCGACTAGGCTCCTACAATGAGCAGTTCTTC.